This T cell receptor (beta chain) was retrieved from a study of cytomegalovirus exposure and HLA in healthy donors. Primers included in the PCR were 60 Vbeta and 13 Jbeta primers. The table came from immunoSEQ multiplex PCR; TCRdb's copy has only in-frame clones and leaves some out. This sample's table has about 200,000 clones. Worth noting for this clone: The antigen is unknown.

Germline V CDR1 and CDR2: SEHNR, FQNEAQ (reference sequence). The CDR3 extends over 14 amino acids. Regarding the study as a whole: A prior analysis recorded that most TCR beta V segments were productive about 87% or about 30% of the time.

The source is a young woman in good health and CMV-seropositive. Sequences were obtained from PBMCs. This chain connects TRBV7-9 to TRBJ2-5; TRBD1 aligns across 9 bases. TRBJ2-7 explains the end of the DNA better; the J call may be wrong. The DNA of the CDR3 is TGTGCCAGCAGCCGGACAGGGGCCACCTACGAGCAGTACTTC. Its protein is CASSRTGATYEQYF.